The 21 T cell receptor beta chains below were found in one sample sequenced in a study of post-analysis software for immune sequencing data. Study observations and caveats: Controls had lower frequencies than patients of about 5 TRBV segments, which included TRBV5-6, TRBV5-1 and TRBV20-1.

No antigen has been assigned to these receptors. The library was made from cDNA and included unique molecular identifiers. Each CDR3 protein is one row after TCRdb ran MiXCR on the PCR reads. The repertoire holds about 770,000 distinct CDR3 sequences, with about 43% as singletons. Material: blood. The source of these receptors is a girl aged 10 to 17 with multiple sclerosis.

This clonotype appeared a few times. V is TRBV6-6 and J is TRBJ2-5; D call uncertain. The J call could be wrong; TRBJ2-7 is a better fit for the DNA end. CDR3 size: 13 residues. Germline V gene data show CDR1 as MNHNY and CDR2 as SVGAGI (reference sequence). CDR3 bases: TGTGCCAGCAGCCCCGGCAACCCCTACGAGCAGTACTTC. It yields the protein CASSPGNPYEQYF.

This clonotype was recorded a few times. The genes are TRBV9 and TRBJ2-1; 16 positions agree with TRBD2. The length of the CDR3 is 17 residues. V lost 0 bases and J lost 7; bases outside the gene matches: 4. CDR1 and CDR2 from the germline V gene are SGDLS and YYNGEE. CDR3 residues: CASSVGGLAGGRNEQFF. CDR3 coding DNA: TGTGCCAGCAGCGTAGGGGGACTAGCGGGAGGGAGGAATGAGCAGTTCTTC.

This clonotype was found a few times. The chain joins TRBV24-1 to TRBJ2-4, with D perhaps TRBD2 (6 bases). Judging by the DNA end, TRBJ2-7 fits better; the J call may be wrong. CDR1 and CDR2 (germline): KGHDR, SFDVKD. The CDR3 has 13 residues. In nucleotides, the CDR3 is TGTGCCACCAGTGATTGGGGCGGGGACGAGCAGTACTTC. Translation gives CATSDWGGDEQYF.

The chain employs TRBV30 and TRBJ1-5, with D possibly being TRBD1 (6 bases). V lost 1 base to trimming and J lost 6 bases, with 13 bases between them. The V gene's germline CDR1 is GTSNPN and CDR2 SVGIG (reference sequence). The CDR3 is 14 residues long. The CDR3 nucleotides read TGTGCCTGGAGTGGACTGGCAGGGGTTCAGCCCCAGCATTTT. It codes for CAWSGLAGVQPQHF.

The genes are TRBV27 and TRBJ2-2; 8 bases line up with TRBD1. V gave up 4 bases and J gave up 6 bases; unmatched junction bases: 7. Germline-derived CDR1 and CDR2 are MNHEY and SMNVEV (reference sequence). The CDR3 has 15 residues. The CDR3 sequence: CASSSITGGPGELFF. Here the CDR3 DNA reads TGTGCCAGCAGTTCCATTACAGGGGGTCCCGGGGAGCTGTTTTTT.

In this sample, this clonotype turned up a few times. The chain has TRBV4-2 and TRBJ2-1, with TRBD2 matching 10 bases. Germline CDR1 reads LGHNA; CDR2 reads YNFKEQ. The CDR3 extends over 17 amino acids. Trimming took 2 bases from V and 8 from J; bases not matched to a gene: 12. CDR3 loop: CASSQTVASGGGDEQFF. Here the CDR3 DNA reads TGTGCCAGCAGCCAAACAGTGGCTAGCGGGGGCGGGGATGAGCAGTTCTTC.

This sequence joins TRBV2 and TRBJ2-5, with D tentatively TRBD2 (6 bases). There are 12 residues in the CDR3. CDR1 and CDR2 from the germline V gene are SNHLY and FYNNEI. The V gene lost 8 bases and the J gene lost 2 bases, with 9 bases spanning the gap. The CDR3 loop is CASLGGQETQYF. CDR3 in DNA: TGTGCCAGCCTCGGGGGACAAGAGACCCAGTACTTC.

This chain connects TRBV29-1 to TRBJ1-2, with D perhaps matching TRBD1 (6 bases). The CDR3 is 14 amino acids. V was shortened by 6 bases and J by 6 bases, with 20 bases between the two germline ends. Germline CDR1 SQVTM, CDR2 ANQGSEA. The CDR3, as DNA: TGCAGCGTCTCCGGGACACCGAACCCTGATGGCTACACCTTC. Amino acid sequence: CSVSGTPNPDGYTF.

The rearrangement links TRBV3-1 to TRBJ2-7; D is undetermined. Trimming took off 0 bases at V and 5 bases at J, with 14 bases between the two ends. Germline CDR1 LGHDT, CDR2 YNNKEL (reference sequence). The CDR3 spans 15 residues. The CDR3: CASSQDQPGLHEQYF. In DNA, the CDR3 is TGTGCCAGCAGCCAAGATCAGCCGGGTCTCCACGAGCAGTACTTC.

The chain joins TRBV15 to TRBJ1-4; D perhaps matches TRBD1 (5 bases). This CDR3 has 14 residues. Germline CDR1 reads LNHNV; CDR2 reads YYDKDF (reference sequence). Between the trimmed V and J ends, which lost 0 bases and 8 bases, there was a span of 10 bases. This chain's CDR3 is CATSRDYRIEKLFF. CDR3 coding DNA: TGTGCCACCAGCAGAGACTACAGGATCGAAAAACTGTTTTTT.

Remarks on this clonotype: An end of the junction does not agree with germline; a read error may underlie this. CDR3 bases: TGTGCCAGTAGCCAGGAGACTATCTACAATGAGCAGTTCTTC. Protein: CASSQETIYNEQFF. The chain employs TRBV3-1 and TRBJ2-1; weak D call: TRBD2 (5 bases). The CDR3 contains 14 residues. From germline, CDR1 is LGHDT and CDR2 YNNKEL (reference sequence).

J is TRBJ2-3 and V is TRBV20-1; 9 bases map to TRBD2. V was pared by 2 bases and J by 2 bases, with 5 bases of the junction left unmatched. Per germline, CDR1 DFQATT and CDR2 SNEGSKA (reference sequence). CDR3 length: 15 amino acids. The CDR3 bases are TGCAGTGCTAGAATGCGGGAGGGGGTCACAGATACGCAGTATTTT. Amino acid sequence: CSARMREGVTDTQYF.

The CDR3 region is CASSPGGYGNEQFF. The CDR3 DNA sequence: TGTGCCAGCAGTCCAGGGGGCTACGGTAATGAGCAGTTCTTC. The chain couples TRBV2 to TRBJ2-1; 8 bases are shared with TRBD1. V trimming: 5 bases; J trimming: 7 bases; junction bases outside the gene matches: 7. The CDR3 totals 14 residues. Germline V gene data show CDR1 as SNHLY and CDR2 as FYNNEI.

A few counts support this clonotype. The gene calls are TRBV7-3 and TRBJ1-2; TRBD1 matches at 8 bases. V was clipped by 5 bases and J by 6 bases; unmatched bases: 8. The length of the CDR3 is 14 residues. Per the germline V gene, CDR1 is SGHTA and CDR2 is FQGTGA. CDR3 residues: CASSLDRVKDGYTF. The CDR3 DNA is TGTGCCAGCAGCCTGGACAGGGTTAAGGATGGCTACACCTTC.

CDR3 sequence (DNA): TGTGCCACCAGCGACAGTGAAAACATTCAGTACTTC. As protein: CATSDSENIQYF. This chain links TRBV15 with TRBJ2-4; D may be TRBD1 (5 bases). CDR1 and CDR2 from the germline V gene are LNHNV and YYDKDF (reference sequence). V was clipped by 5 bases and J by 5 bases, with 7 bases between them. The CDR3 length is 12 residues.

This clonotype was picked up a small number of times. V usage is TRBV12-3 or TRBV12-4 and J usage is TRBJ1-2; D unresolved. CDR3 length: 14 amino acids. V was cut by 5 bases and J by 8 bases, with 18 bases left in between. CDR3 loop: CASSPSTASAGYTF. CDR3 DNA sequence: TGTGCCAGCAGTCCATCCACAGCTTCGGCGGGCTACACCTTC.

V usage is TRBV11-2 and J usage is TRBJ1-6; TRBD1 matches at 7 bases. V lost 5 bases, J lost 14 bases, and 9 bases stayed unmatched. CDR1 is SGHAT, CDR2 FQNNGV, per germline. This CDR3 is 13 amino acids long. CDR3 sequence reads: CASSTRTGGSLHF. The DNA of the CDR3 is TGTGCCAGCAGCACTAGGACAGGTGGTTCCCTCCACTTT. The full variable domain, rest sourced from reference TRBV11-2 and TRBJ1-6, is EAGVAQSPRYKIIEKRQSVAFWCNPISGHATLYWYQQILGQGPKLLIQFQNNGVVDDSQLPKDRFSAERLKGVDSTLKIQPAKLEDSAVYLCASSTRTGGSLHFGNGTRLTVT.

This chain uses TRBV6-5 with TRBJ2-1, with D hard to call. From germline, CDR1 is MNHEY and CDR2 SVGAGI. Trimming took off 4 bases at V and 8 bases at J, with 12 bases between the two ends. The CDR3 length is 13 residues. CDR3 residues: CASSSMESDEQFF. CDR3 sequence (DNA): TGTGCCAGCAGTTCGATGGAATCTGATGAGCAGTTCTTC.

This clonotype occurred a few times. The J gene is TRBJ2-7, the V gene TRBV7-3; D may match TRBD1 or TRBD2 (6 bases each). Germline assignment: CDR1 SGHTA and CDR2 FQGTGA. With 4 bases removed from V and 5 bases from J, the gap between germline ends came to 18 bases. CDR3 length equals 15 residues. CDR3 residues: CASSSRGGPQNEQYF. In nucleotides, the CDR3 is TGTGCCAGCAGCTCCCGAGGGGGGCCCCAAAACGAGCAGTACTTC.

The chain combines TRBV9 with TRBJ1-1; 7 bases align to TRBD1. Germline CDR1 SGDLS, CDR2 YYNGEE. The CDR3 contains 13 residues. Trimming took 0 bases from V and 8 from J; bases not matched to a gene: 4. The CDR3: CASSVVAGQEAFF. As DNA, the CDR3 is TGTGCCAGCAGCGTAGTCGCGGGACAGGAAGCTTTCTTT.

CDR3 coding DNA: TGTGCCAGCAGTTTAACTAGCGGGAGTGGGGATGAGCAGTACTTC. It yields the protein CASSLTSGSGDEQYF. The J gene is TRBJ2-7, the V gene TRBV27; 11 bases match TRBD2. After removal of 2 bases from V and 7 bases from J, the junction contained 7 bases not matched to a gene. The CDR3 is made up of 15 amino acids. Germline lookup yields CDR1 MNHEY and CDR2 SMNVEV (reference sequence).